The sequence of this T cell receptor beta chain was determined in a study of T cells after yellow fever vaccination. Looked up from germline, CDR1 is LGHNT and CDR2 is FRNRAP. The CDR3 has 15 residues. Between the trimmed V and J ends, which lost 5 bases and 2 bases, there was a span of 14 bases. This clonotype was observed at least ten times. TCRdb ran MiXCR on the 5' RACE reads and lists one entry per CDR3 protein. The data contain roughly 68,000 distinct CDR3 sequences, 6.5% of them singletons. This clonotype was sampled from a man aged 18-30 years who received the YFV17D yellow fever vaccine. Sample: CD8+ T cells sorted from PBMCs, taken about 49 days after the first yellow fever vaccination. The chain joins TRBV12-5 to TRBJ2-3; weak D call: TRBD2 (5 bases). CDR3 sequence reads: CASGPPGYYTDTQYF. The CDR3 bases are TGTGCTAGTGGTCCTCCGGGATACTACACAGATACGCAGTATTTT.